This T cell receptor (beta chain) was captured by sequencing in a study of T-cell memory formation after mild COVID-19. Study-level points and caveats: Memory sampled before infection contained some responding clones, suggesting cross-reactive memory joined. For contracting clones, CD4+ ones sat mainly in CM and EM, CD8+ in EMRA.

Germline assignment: CDR1 DFQATT and CDR2 SNEGSKA (reference sequence). This CDR3 contains 15 residues. V was cut by 0 bases and J by 1 base, with 7 bases left in between. Points on this clonotype: The antigen is undetermined.

UMIs and sample barcodes were carried by the TCR alpha and TCR beta cDNA libraries that 5'RACE produced using constant-segment primers. TCRdb reprocessed the 5' RACE reads with MiXCR, giving one entry per CDR3 protein. The sample gives 340,000 or so distinct CDR3 sequences, approximately 12% of which show up once; 20% to 25% is in the top ten. The clonotype comes from a man between 18 and 35 years old who had mild COVID-19 (a few samples of this study predate the infection). Cell type and time point are not known. J is TRBJ2-6 and V is TRBV20-1, with D perhaps matching TRBD1 or TRBD2 (5 bases each). The sequenced sample consisted of PBMCs or a T cell subset sorted from them (not recorded which). The CDR3 sequence is CSARDGGSGANVLTF. The CDR3 bases are TGCAGTGCTAGAGATGGGGGTTCTGGGGCCAACGTCCTGACTTTC.